Listed here are 20 T cell receptor beta chains from one sample, sequenced in a study of Ad26.COV2.S vaccination and SARS-CoV-2 variants. Assay used: immunoSEQ multiplex PCR; TCRdb lists only in-frame clones, some missing. The sample records over 400,000 clones, 89% being singletons. The treatment was: roughly 20 received Ad26.COV2.S at low or high dose, single or two shots; about 5 received placebo; per-sample allocation not given. At day 63 after the first vaccine or placebo injection, samples were drawn. The source was peripheral blood, collected in a trial of Ad26.COV2.S vaccine versus placebo. These receptor sequences come from a person between 18 and 65 years old who received the Ad26.COV2.S COVID-19 vaccine or a placebo.

The chain employs TRBV11-2 and TRBJ2-5; 7 bases are a match to TRBD1. Trimming cost V 5 bases and J 2 bases; bases outside gene matches: 14. The CDR3 has 17 residues. Germline CDR1 SGHAT, CDR2 FQNNGV. CDR3 DNA: TGTGCCAGCAGCACCCACCGGGACAGAAAAATTCAAGAGACCCAGTACTTC. Translation gives CASSTHRDRKIQETQYF.

The genes are TRBV13 and TRBJ1-1; tentative D call: TRBD1 (5 bases). This CDR3 has 16 amino acids. Between the trimmed V and J ends, which lost 5 bases and 4 bases, there was a span of 20 bases. Germline loops: CDR1 PRHDT, CDR2 FYEKMQ (reference sequence). The CDR3 DNA sequence: TGTGCCAGCAGCCGCCCTATACAGGAGCCGATCACTGAAGCTTTCTTT. This encodes CASSRPIQEPITEAFF.

The J gene is TRBJ1-1, the V gene TRBV6-5, with TRBD1 as a possible D gene (5 bases). The CDR3 spans 13 residues. Germline assignment: CDR1 MNHEY and CDR2 SVGAGI. The germline V and J ends were trimmed by 10 bases and 6 bases, with 18 bases remaining between them. The CDR3 sequence: CATRDSGRAEAFF. The CDR3 nucleotides are TGTGCCACCCGGGATTCAGGGAGGGCTGAAGCTTTCTTT.

In its sample, this clone was seen once. This chain uses TRBV4-2 with TRBJ2-3; 7 bases are shared with TRBD1. The CDR3 sequence is 12 residues long. Trimming cost V 4 bases and J 6 bases; bases outside gene matches: 1. Germline values: CDR1 LGHNA, CDR2 YNFKEQ. CDR3 bases: TGTGCCAGCAGCCCCAGGGGGGATACGCAGTATTTT. As protein: CASSPRGDTQYF.

A single count supports this clone. The chain links TRBV9 to TRBJ2-1, with D perhaps TRBD2 (5 bases). Between the trimmed V and J ends, which lost 0 bases and 10 bases, there was a span of 8 bases. Germline-derived CDR1 and CDR2 are SGDLS and YYNGEE. This CDR3 comprises 12 residues. DNA for the CDR3: TGTGCCAGCAGCGTAGCTACGGGGGAGCAGTTCTTC. Residues: CASSVATGEQFF. Full variable domain (outside the CDR3, taken from reference TRBV9 and TRBJ2-1): DSGVTQTPKHLITATGQRVTLRCSPRSGDLSVYWYQQSLDQGLQFLIQYYNGEERAKGNILERFSAQQFPDLHSELNLSSLELGDSALYFCASSVATGEQFFGPGTRLTVL.

V gene TRBV9 combines with J gene TRBJ1-2; D unresolved. The CDR3 contains 12 residues. Per germline, CDR1 SGDLS and CDR2 YYNGEE. V lost 0 bases and J lost 8, with 8 bases in between. DNA for the CDR3: TGTGCCAGCAGCGTAGCCTGGAGGGGCTACACCTTC. Protein product: CASSVAWRGYTF.

The chain links TRBV19 to TRBJ1-6; 7 bases match TRBD1. The CDR3 is 15 residues long. Looked up from germline, CDR1 is LNHDA and CDR2 is SQIVND (reference sequence). Trimming cost V 7 bases and J 9 bases; bases outside gene matches: 12. The CDR3 sequence is CASTRMDRLSSPLHF. CDR3 in DNA: TGTGCCAGTACCCGAATGGACAGGCTGAGTTCACCCCTCCACTTT.

The V gene is TRBV28, the J gene TRBJ2-7, with a tentative D call TRBD1 (6 bases). V lost 6 bases to trimming and J lost 5 bases, with 23 bases between them. CDR1 MDHEN and CDR2 SYDVKM come from the germline V gene. The CDR3 is made up of 16 amino acids. As DNA, the CDR3 is TGTGCCAGCAGCCCAATTAAACAGGGAATAAAGAACGAGCAGTACTTC. Residues: CASSPIKQGIKNEQYF.

Concerning this clone itself: The sample carries other DNA sequences with the same CDR3. This CDR3 is CASSPPPGVETQYF. DNA for the CDR3: TGTGCCAGCTCACCACCCCCGGGGGTAGAGACCCAGTACTTC. The chain has TRBV18 and TRBJ2-5; D is possibly TRBD2 (6 bases). The length of the CDR3 is 14 residues. CDR1 and CDR2 from the germline V gene are KGHSH and LQKENI. The V gene lost 0 bases and the J gene lost 4 bases, with 9 bases spanning the gap.

The chain joins TRBV6-1 to TRBJ1-1; D might be TRBD1 (6 bases). Trimming removed 7 bases from V and 12 bases from J, with 18 bases in between. The CDR3 extends over 12 amino acids. The germline gives CDR1 MNHNS, CDR2 SASEGT. The CDR3 region is CASTYGRGPSFF. CDR3 sequence (DNA): TGTGCCAGCACCTATGGCAGGGGCCCGTCTTTCTTT.

This chain connects TRBV11-3 to TRBJ1-1; D might be TRBD1 (5 bases). CDR3 size: 14 residues. CDR1 is SGHNT and CDR2 is YENEEA in the germline V gene. V shed 3 bases and J shed 3 bases, with 11 bases lying between them. In DNA, the CDR3 is TGTGCCAGCAGCTTTAAAGGGGAATACACTGAAGCTTTCTTT. This codes for CASSFKGEYTEAFF.

The CDR3 spells CASSLGRGEVQYF. CDR3 coding DNA: TGTGCCAGCAGCTTGGGCCGAGGGGAAGTACAGTACTTC. The chain uses TRBV5-5 and TRBJ2-7; D may be TRBD1 or TRBD2 (5 bases each). Germline CDR1 reads SGHKS; CDR2 reads YYEKEE (reference sequence). The CDR3 has 13 residues. The V end lost 0 bases, the J end lost 10 bases, and 14 bases lay between the germline ends.

This chain links TRBV13 with TRBJ2-7; D is unresolved. The CDR3 spans 18 residues. Germline-derived CDR1 and CDR2 are PRHDT and FYEKMQ (reference sequence). V was clipped by 4 bases and J by 1 base, with 23 bases between them. Here the CDR3 DNA reads TGTGCCAGCAGCTCCCCTTCTGCGACGTCCGGGCCATCCTACGAGCAGTACTTC. It is translated as CASSSPSATSGPSYEQYF. Variable domain in full (rest from reference TRBV13 and TRBJ2-7): AAGVIQSPRHLIKEKRETATLKCYPIPRHDTVYWYQQGPGQDPQFLISFYEKMQSDKGSIPDRFSAQQFSDYHSELNMSSLELGDSALYFCASSSPSATSGPSYEQYFGPGTRLTVT.

The V and J genes are TRBV7-8 and TRBJ1-2; tentative D call: TRBD1 (5 bases). The CDR3 is made up of 14 amino acids. V was shortened by 6 bases and J by 8 bases, with 19 bases between the two germline ends. From germline, CDR1 is SGHVS and CDR2 FQNEAQ. Here the CDR3 DNA reads TGTGCCAGCAGACCCCGTCTAGGGGAGCGAGGCTACACCTTC. Residues: CASRPRLGERGYTF.

The V call is TRBV6-2 or TRBV6-3, the J call TRBJ2-7, with 10 bases that match TRBD2. V was pared by 4 bases and J by 0 bases, with 18 bases of the junction left unmatched. This CDR3 is built from 20 residues. Per the germline V gene, CDR1 is MNHEY and CDR2 is SVGEGT. The CDR3 DNA is TGTGCCAGCAGTTGGACAAAAACTAGCGGGACCACGCCGAGCTCCTACGAGCAGTACGTC. Translation: CASSWTKTSGTTPSSYEQYV.

The chain recombines TRBV4-2 with TRBJ1-6, with D maybe TRBD1 (6 bases). V was shortened by 0 bases and J by 0 bases, with 12 bases between the two germline ends. CDR3 length: 18 residues. Germline CDR1 and CDR2: LGHNA and YNFKEQ. CDR3 loop: CASSQETKDSSYNSPLHF. The CDR3 nucleotides read TGTGCCAGCAGCCAAGAAACCAAGGACAGCTCCTATAATTCACCCCTCCACTTT.

The gene calls are TRBV6-6 and TRBJ2-5, with D tentatively TRBD1 or TRBD2 (5 bases each). Per germline, CDR1 MNHNY and CDR2 SVGAGI (reference sequence). The CDR3 spans 13 residues. V lost 6 bases and J lost 5, with 13 bases in between. This CDR3 reads CASRPGRGETQYF. CDR3 DNA: TGTGCCAGCAGGCCGGGGCGCGGGGAGACCCAGTACTTC.

The CDR3 coding sequence is TGTGCCACCAGTGATGCCCGGGACAGCGGAAACACCATATATTTT. Protein sequence: CATSDARDSGNTIYF. This chain links TRBV24-1 with TRBJ1-3; 7 bases align to TRBD1. Trimming at V came to 3 bases and at J to 4 bases, leaving 5 bases not matched to a gene. The CDR3 has 15 amino acids. Germline CDR1 is KGHDR and CDR2 is SFDVKD.

This chain uses TRBV7-3 with TRBJ2-2; TRBD2 agrees at 13 bases. With V trimmed by 5 bases and J by 1 base, 10 bases remained unmatched. The CDR3 consists of 19 residues. Germline-derived CDR1 and CDR2 are SGHTA and FQGTGA. The chain's CDR3 is CASSIQNGLAGVNTGELFF. The CDR3 DNA reads TGTGCCAGCAGCATCCAAAACGGACTAGCGGGAGTGAACACCGGGGAGCTGTTTTTT.

The chain has TRBV28 and TRBJ1-1; tentatively, D is TRBD1 (5 bases). This CDR3 region has 14 residues. The V end was cut by 3 bases, the J end by 0 bases, with 8 bases between. Germline V gives CDR1 MDHEN, CDR2 SYDVKM. This chain's CDR3 is CASSFGGVNTEAFF. The CDR3 DNA reads as TGTGCCAGCAGTTTTGGGGGGGTGAACACTGAAGCTTTCTTT.